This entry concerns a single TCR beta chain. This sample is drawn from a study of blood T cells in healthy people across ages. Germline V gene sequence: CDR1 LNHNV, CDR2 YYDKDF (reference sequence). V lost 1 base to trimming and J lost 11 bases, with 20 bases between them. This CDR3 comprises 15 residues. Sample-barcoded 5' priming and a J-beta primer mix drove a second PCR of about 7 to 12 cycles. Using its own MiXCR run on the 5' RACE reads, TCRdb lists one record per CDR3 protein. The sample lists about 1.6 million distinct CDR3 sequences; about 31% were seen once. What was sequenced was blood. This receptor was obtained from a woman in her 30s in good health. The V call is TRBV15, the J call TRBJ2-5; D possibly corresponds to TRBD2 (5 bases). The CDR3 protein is CATSRAIGMGSLQYF. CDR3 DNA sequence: TGTGCCACCAGCAGAGCGATCGGGATGGGAAGTCTTCAGTACTTC.